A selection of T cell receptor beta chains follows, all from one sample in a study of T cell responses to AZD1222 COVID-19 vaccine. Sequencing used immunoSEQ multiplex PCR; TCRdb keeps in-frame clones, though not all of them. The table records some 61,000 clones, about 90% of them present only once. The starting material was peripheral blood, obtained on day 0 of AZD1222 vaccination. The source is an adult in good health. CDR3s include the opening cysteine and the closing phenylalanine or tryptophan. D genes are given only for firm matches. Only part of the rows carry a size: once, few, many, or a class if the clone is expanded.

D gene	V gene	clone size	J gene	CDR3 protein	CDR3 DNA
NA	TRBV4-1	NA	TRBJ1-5	CASSQDWMGVGGNQPQHF	TGCGCCAGCAGCCAAGATTGGATGGGGGTTGGGGGCAATCAGCCCCAGCATTTT
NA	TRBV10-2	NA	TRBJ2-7	CASSPGRGSREQYF	TGCGCCAGCAGCCCCGGGCGGGGTAGCCGCGAGCAGTACTTC
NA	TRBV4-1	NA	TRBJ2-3	CASSQHSGQDTQYF	TGCGCCAGCAGCCAACATAGCGGCCAAGATACGCAGTATTTT
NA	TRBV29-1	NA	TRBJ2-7	CSVGAESGVGSDEQYF	TGCAGCGTTGGGGCGGAATCGGGAGTAGGGAGTGACGAGCAGTACTTC
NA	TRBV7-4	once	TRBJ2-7	CASSTDSYEQYF	TGTGCCAGCAGCACGGACAGCTACGAGCAGTACTTC
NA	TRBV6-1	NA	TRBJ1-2	CASSEAKGVQHGYTF	TGTGCCAGCAGTGAAGCTAAAGGGGTACAACATGGCTACACCTTC
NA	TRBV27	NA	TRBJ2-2	CASSTRVVGDTGELFF	TGTGCCAGCAGTACCCGGGTAGTCGGTGACACCGGGGAGCTGTTTTTT
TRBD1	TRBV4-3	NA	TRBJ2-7	CASSQEGQSSYEQYF	TGCGCCAGCAGCCAAGAGGGACAGAGCTCCTACGAGCAGTACTTC
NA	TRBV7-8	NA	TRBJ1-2	CASSLARGGPYGYTF	TGTGCCAGCAGCTTAGCGCGGGGCGGACCCTATGGCTACACCTTC
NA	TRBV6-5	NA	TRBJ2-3	CASSYGTLLGDTQYF	TGTGCCAGCAGTTACGGGACTCTGTTGGGAGATACGCAGTATTTT
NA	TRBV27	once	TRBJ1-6	CASSLFKGNWYNSPLHF	TGTGCCAGCAGTTTATTCAAAGGGAATTGGTATAATTCACCCCTCCACTTT
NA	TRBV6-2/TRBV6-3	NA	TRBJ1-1	CASSSRVEGNTEAFF	TGTGCCAGCAGTTCGAGGGTAGAGGGGAACACTGAAGCTTTCTTT
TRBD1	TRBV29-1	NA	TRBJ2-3	CSVERGTDSTDTQYF	TGCAGCGTTGAACGAGGGACAGACAGCACAGATACGCAGTATTTT
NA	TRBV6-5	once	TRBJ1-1	CASSYRRGLTNTEAFF	TGTGCCAGCAGTTACAGAAGGGGCTTGACGAACACTGAAGCTTTCTTT
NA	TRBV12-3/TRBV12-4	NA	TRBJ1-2	CASSSGHYYGYTF	TGTGCCAGCAGTTCGGGACATTACTATGGCTACACCTTC
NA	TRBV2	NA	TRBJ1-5	CASSLGAGQPQHF	TGTGCCAGCAGTTTGGGGGCAGGGCAGCCCCAGCATTTT
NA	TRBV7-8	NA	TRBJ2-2	CASSLAGTGAAIGELFF	TGTGCCAGCAGCTTAGCGGGCACGGGAGCTGCGATCGGGGAGCTGTTTTTT
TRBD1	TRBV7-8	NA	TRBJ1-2	CASSLLQGQIYGYTF	TGTGCCAGCAGCCTCCTCCAGGGACAGATCTATGGCTACACCTTC
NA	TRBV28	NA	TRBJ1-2	CASSFRGPYGYTF	TGTGCCAGCAGTTTCCGGGGCCCCTATGGCTACACCTTC
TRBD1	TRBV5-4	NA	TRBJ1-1	CASSAGGGRKVEAFF	TGTGCCAGCAGCGCAGGGGGGGGCAGGAAGGTTGAAGCTTTCTTT
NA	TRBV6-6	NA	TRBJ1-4	CASSYGEGANEKLFF	TGTGCCAGCAGTTACGGGGAAGGAGCTAATGAAAAACTGTTTTTT
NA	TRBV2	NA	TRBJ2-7	CASKMGRYEQYF	TGTGCCAGCAAGATGGGACGTTACGAGCAGTACTTC
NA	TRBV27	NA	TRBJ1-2	CASRRSWGDYGYTF	TGTGCCAGCAGACGATCATGGGGGGACTATGGCTACACCTTC
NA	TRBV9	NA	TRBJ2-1	CASSVWNGGDNEQFF	TGTGCCAGCAGCGTATGGAACGGAGGTGACAATGAGCAGTTCTTC